This TCR beta chain stems from a study of siplizumab effects on memory and regulatory T cells. Study results and caveats: Controls had around 25% Treg-derived mappable alloreactive CD4+ clones on average, versus about 70% with siplizumab. It was never confirmed that proliferating Tregs from siplizumab cultures were suppressive.

Some clones are missing from TCRdb's copy, which holds only in-frame ones; the method was immunoSEQ multiplex PCR. There are roughly 25,000 clones in the sample; approximately 82% occur only once, and 20% to 25% lies in the top ten. CDR1 and CDR2 (germline): SGHTA, FQGNSA. The CDR3 sequence is 14 residues long. The V end was cut by 5 bases, the J end by 4 bases, with 14 bases between. About this clone: Its antigen is unknown.

The chain combines TRBV7-2 with TRBJ2-5; the D call may be TRBD1 or TRBD2 (5 bases each). This TCR came from a human donor in good health. Sample: memory CD4+ T cells sorted from blood. DNA for the CDR3: TGTGCCAGCAGCCCAATGTTGGGGGTAGAGACCCAGTACTTC. It translates to CASSPMLGVETQYF.